Described below is a single T cell receptor beta chain sequence and its context. Its antigen remains unidentified. CDR3 length: 14 residues. With 7 bases removed from V and 1 base from J, the gap between germline ends came to 14 bases. The germline gives CDR1 SNHLY, CDR2 FYNNEI. The sample belongs to a study of T cell responses to AZD1222 COVID-19 vaccine. Study-wide findings and caveats: A mostly white British donor set with more females was recruited, and clonal diversity was possibly underestimated. Seropositive status at baseline applied to only six AZD1222 recipients.

Libraries were prepared by immunoSEQ multiplex PCR; TCRdb keeps only in-frame clonotypes and omits some of them. The profile shows 240,000 or so clones, approximately 93% of them singletons. The TCR comes from an adult in good health. Sequenced material: peripheral blood, taken on day 0 of AZD1222 vaccination. The chain joins TRBV2 to TRBJ2-7, with D perhaps TRBD1 (6 bases). CDR3 sequence: CASTSQGQSYEQYF. The CDR3 DNA follows: TGTGCCAGCACCTCCCAAGGACAGTCCTACGAGCAGTACTTC.